The entry that follows covers one T cell receptor (beta chain) sequence. The antigen remains undetermined. At one end the junction does not follow the germline gene, possibly because of a read error. The data were obtained in a study of metastatic and nonmetastatic thyroid tumors. On the study more broadly: Malignant and benign thyroid patients had repertoires compared in peripheral blood and tumor or nodule tissue. The study's findings and limits: Within blood and tumor, benign nodules reportedly had significantly lower TCR beta diversity than malignant thyroid tumors did.

The V gene's germline CDR1 is LNHNV and CDR2 YYDKDF (reference sequence). There are 16 residues in the CDR3. There were no patients who had received any treatment before thyroid surgery. Authors' processing steps: The authors used CDR3 differences across clinicopathological groups to build a distant-metastasis classifier for papillary thyroid cancer. TCRdb re-clonotyped the PCR reads through MiXCR. The V and J calls were not made by the authors but by TCRdb's processing. The sample has around 45,000 clones; 4% to 5% are singletons. This sequence was found in a female donor with papillary thyroid cancer or a benign thyroid nodule (not recorded which). Some clones in this sample may be carry-over from other donors' samples. Sequenced material: blood. The chain couples TRBV15 to TRBJ2-1; D may be TRBD2 (7 bases). DNA for the CDR3: TGTGCCAACAGCAGAGTATGGAGGGAGGGGGACAAAGAGCAGTTCTTC. Translation: CANSRVWREGDKEQFF. The variable domain in full, completed from reference TRBV15 and TRBJ2-1, reads DAMVIQNPRYQVTQFGKPVTLSCSQTLNHNVMYWYQQKSSQAPKLLFHYYDKDFNNEADTPDNFQSRRPNTSFCFLDIRSPGLGDTAMYLCANSRVWREGDKEQFFGPGTRLTVL.